These 4 T cell receptor beta chains were all obtained from the same sample, sequenced in a study of blood T cell repertoires in COVID-19. Repertoires were generated with immunoSEQ multiplex PCR, while TCRdb's copy carries only in-frame clones and drops some. The sample has 250,000 to 300,000 clones, around 86% seen once. The sequenced sample consisted of peripheral blood. All receptors derive from a man in his late teens or twenties with active or convalescent COVID-19.

The chain couples TRBV4-1 to TRBJ1-5; possibly TRBD1 for D (6 bases). Trimming took off 1 base at V and 1 base at J, with 11 bases between the two ends. This CDR3 has 16 residues. The V gene's germline CDR1 is MGHRA and CDR2 YSYEKL. The CDR3 reads CASSQGVGASNQPQHF. The CDR3 DNA sequence: TGCGCCAGCAGCCAAGGGGTGGGGGCCAGCAATCAGCCCCAGCATTTT.

The chain uses TRBV27 and TRBJ2-3; D is ambiguous. The CDR3 loop spans 15 amino acids. V shed 2 bases and J shed 2 bases, with 11 bases lying between them. Per germline, CDR1 MNHEY and CDR2 SMNVEV (reference sequence). The CDR3 region has the DNA TGTGCCAGCAGTTTAGGTCAACCCTACACAGATACGCAGTATTTT. Encoded protein: CASSLGQPYTDTQYF.

This rearrangement joins TRBV5-6 to TRBJ1-4; D is ambiguous. V lost 4 bases to trimming and J lost 3 bases, with 13 bases between them. The CDR3 totals 15 residues. Germline V gene sequence: CDR1 SGHDT, CDR2 YYEEEE. For the CDR3, the DNA is TGTGCCAGCAGCGAATTGGAGACCTCTAATGAAAAACTGTTTTTT. It encodes CASSELETSNEKLFF. Supplemented by reference TRBV5-6 and TRBJ1-4, the full variable domain reads DAGVTQSPTHLIKTRGQQVTLRCSPKSGHDTVSWYQQALGQGPQFIFQYYEEEERQRGNFPDRFSGHQFPNYSSELNVNALLLGDSALYLCASSELETSNEKLFFGSGTQLSVL.

Here the CDR3 DNA reads TGCGCCAGCAGCTTGGCCGATCTAGCGGGCGATGAGCAGTTCTTC. Encoded protein: CASSLADLAGDEQFF. The gene calls are TRBV5-1 and TRBJ2-1; TRBD2 aligns across 8 bases. V lost 0 bases, J lost 8 bases, and 7 bases stayed unmatched. This CDR3 region has 15 residues. The germline gives CDR1 SGHRS, CDR2 YFSETQ. The full variable domain, its missing parts supplied by reference TRBV5-1 and TRBJ2-1, is KAGVTQTPRYLIKTRGQQVTLSCSPISGHRSVSWYQQTPGQGLQFLFEYFSETQRNKGNFPGRFSGRQFSNSRSEMNVSTLELGDSALYLCASSLADLAGDEQFFGPGTRLTVL.